This TCR beta chain is drawn from a study of blood T cell repertoires in COVID-19. This CDR3 contains 15 residues. J was trimmed by 4 bases and V by 6 bases; bases with no gene match: 8. Germline V CDR1 and CDR2: MNHNY, SVGAGI (reference sequence). The authors' processing: Amplified reference gene primers provided the basis for estimating nucleated cell counts. The protocol was immunoSEQ multiplex PCR, while the TCRdb copy is restricted to in-frame clones and leaves out a portion. V and J calls and clone size are copied from that table; D and trimming were computed from the DNA. The sample carries about 130,000 clones, around 79% recorded once.

The specimen was peripheral blood. The TCR originated in a woman aged 70-85 years with COVID-19, enrolled during active disease. This chain uses TRBV6-6 with TRBJ2-5, with 10 bases identical to TRBD2. The CDR3 protein is CASRPERGGRETQYF. The CDR3, as DNA: TGTGCCAGCAGGCCCGAGCGGGGGGGCCGAGAGACCCAGTACTTC.